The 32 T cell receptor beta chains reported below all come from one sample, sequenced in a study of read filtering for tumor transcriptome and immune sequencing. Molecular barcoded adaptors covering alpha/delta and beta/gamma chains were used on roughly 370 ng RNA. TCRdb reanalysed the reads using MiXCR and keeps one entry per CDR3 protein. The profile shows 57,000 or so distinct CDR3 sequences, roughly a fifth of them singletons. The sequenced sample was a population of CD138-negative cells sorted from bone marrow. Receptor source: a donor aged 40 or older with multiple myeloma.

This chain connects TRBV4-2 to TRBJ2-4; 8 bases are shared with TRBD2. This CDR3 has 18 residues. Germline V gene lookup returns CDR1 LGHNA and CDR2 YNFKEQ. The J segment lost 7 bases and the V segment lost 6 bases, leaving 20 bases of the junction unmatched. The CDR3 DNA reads TGTGCCAGCAGACCCCAAGAGTCGCGGGGGGCCGGCCCGAACATTCAGTACTTC. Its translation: CASRPQESRGAGPNIQYF.

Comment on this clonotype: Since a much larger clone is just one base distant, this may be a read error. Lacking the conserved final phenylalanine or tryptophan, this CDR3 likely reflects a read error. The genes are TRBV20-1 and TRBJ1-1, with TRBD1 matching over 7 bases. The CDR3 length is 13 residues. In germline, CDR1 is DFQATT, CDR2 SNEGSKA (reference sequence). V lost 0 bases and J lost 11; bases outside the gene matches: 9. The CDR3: CSARDAYRGGAFL. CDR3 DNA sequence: TGCAGTGCTAGAGACGCCTACAGGGGTGGGGCTTTCCTT.

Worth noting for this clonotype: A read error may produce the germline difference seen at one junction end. The CDR3 nucleotides are TGTGCCAGCAGTTTGGGACTAGCGGGAATCCCAGAGTCCCAGTACTTC. Amino acid sequence: CASSLGLAGIPESQYF. This chain uses TRBV27 with TRBJ2-5, with 13 positions matching TRBD2. The CDR3 length is 16 residues. Germline V gene sequence: CDR1 MNHEY, CDR2 SMNVEV (reference sequence).

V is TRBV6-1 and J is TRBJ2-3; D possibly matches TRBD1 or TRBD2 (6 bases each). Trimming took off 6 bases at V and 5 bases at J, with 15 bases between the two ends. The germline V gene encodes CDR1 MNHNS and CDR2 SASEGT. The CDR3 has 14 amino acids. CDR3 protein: CASRGGGAGDTQYF. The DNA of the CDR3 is TGTGCCAGCAGGGGGGGCGGGGCTGGAGATACGCAGTATTTT.

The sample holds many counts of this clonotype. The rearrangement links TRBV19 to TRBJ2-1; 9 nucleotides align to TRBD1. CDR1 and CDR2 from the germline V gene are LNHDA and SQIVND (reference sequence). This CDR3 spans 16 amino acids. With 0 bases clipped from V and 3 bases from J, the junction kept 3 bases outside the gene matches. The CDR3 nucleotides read TGTGCCAGTAGTATAGAACAGGGGGCCGTCTACAATGAGCAGTTCTTC. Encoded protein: CASSIEQGAVYNEQFF.

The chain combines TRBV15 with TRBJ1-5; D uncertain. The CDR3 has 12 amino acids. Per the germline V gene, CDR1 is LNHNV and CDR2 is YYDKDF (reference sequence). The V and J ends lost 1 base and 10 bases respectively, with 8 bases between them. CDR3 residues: CATSRAFGPQHF. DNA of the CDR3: TGTGCCACCAGCAGAGCCTTTGGTCCCCAGCATTTT. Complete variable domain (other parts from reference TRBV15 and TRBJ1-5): DAMVIQNPRYQVTQFGKPVTLSCSQTLNHNVMYWYQQKSSQAPKLLFHYYDKDFNNEADTPDNFQSRRPNTSFCFLDIRSPGLGDTAMYLCATSRAFGPQHFGDGTRLSIL.

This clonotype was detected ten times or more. The CDR3 sequence: CSASRPTDTQYF. In DNA form, the CDR3 reads TGCAGTGCTAGCCGACCTACAGATACGCAGTATTTT. This chain joins TRBV20-1 and TRBJ2-3; the D is unclear. Germline V CDR1 and CDR2: DFQATT, SNEGSKA (reference sequence). V was clipped by 3 bases and J by 3 bases, with 7 bases between them. This CDR3 is 12 amino acids long.

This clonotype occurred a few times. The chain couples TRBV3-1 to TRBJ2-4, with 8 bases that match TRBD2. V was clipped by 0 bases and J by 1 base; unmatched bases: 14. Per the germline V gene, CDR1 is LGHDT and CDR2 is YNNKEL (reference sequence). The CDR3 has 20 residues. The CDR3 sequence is CASSQDHDGRAKSAKNIQYF. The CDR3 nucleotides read TGTGCCAGCAGCCAAGATCACGACGGGAGGGCCAAATCGGCCAAAAACATTCAGTACTTC.

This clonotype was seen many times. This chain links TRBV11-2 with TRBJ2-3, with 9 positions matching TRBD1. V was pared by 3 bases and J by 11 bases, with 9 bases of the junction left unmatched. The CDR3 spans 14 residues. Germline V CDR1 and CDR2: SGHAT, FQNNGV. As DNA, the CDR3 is TGTGCCAGCAGCTTGGGGGACAGGGCCCGTTGGCAGTATTTT. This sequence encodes CASSLGDRARWQYF.

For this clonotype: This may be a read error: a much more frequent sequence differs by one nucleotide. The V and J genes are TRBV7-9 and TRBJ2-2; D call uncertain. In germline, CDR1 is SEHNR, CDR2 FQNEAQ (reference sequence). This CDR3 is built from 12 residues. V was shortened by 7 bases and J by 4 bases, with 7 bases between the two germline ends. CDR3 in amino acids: CASNFSTGELFF. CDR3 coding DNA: TGTGCCAGCAACTTCAGCACCGGGGAGCTGTTTTTT.

CDR3 DNA: TGCGCCAGCAGCCTCCCCCGGACAGTCCAAGAGACCCAGTACTTC. Translating gives CASSLPRTVQETQYF. The rearrangement joins TRBV5-1 to TRBJ2-5; D is possibly TRBD1 (6 bases). Germline CDR1 reads SGHRS; CDR2 reads YFSETQ. Trimming pared 4 bases from V and 1 base from J, leaving 14 bases between. The CDR3 runs to 15 residues.

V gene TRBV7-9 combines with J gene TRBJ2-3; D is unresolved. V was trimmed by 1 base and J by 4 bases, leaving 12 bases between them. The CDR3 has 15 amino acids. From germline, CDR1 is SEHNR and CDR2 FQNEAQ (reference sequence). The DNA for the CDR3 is TGTGCCAGCAGCTTAGTTTCCAGCCGCGCAGATACGCAGTATTTT. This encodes CASSLVSSRADTQYF.

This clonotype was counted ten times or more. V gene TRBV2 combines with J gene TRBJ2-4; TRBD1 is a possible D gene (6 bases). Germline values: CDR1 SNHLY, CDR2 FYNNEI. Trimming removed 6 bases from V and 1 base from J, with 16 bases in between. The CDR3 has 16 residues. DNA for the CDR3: TGTGCCAGCAGCCAAATGGGGGCTTTGGCCAAAAACATTCAGTACTTC. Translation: CASSQMGALAKNIQYF. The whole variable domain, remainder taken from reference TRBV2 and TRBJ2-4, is EPEVTQTPSHQVTQMGQEVILRCVPISNHLYFYWYRQILGQKVEFLVSFYNNEISEKSEIFDDQFSVERPDGSNFTLKIRSTKLEDSAMYFCASSQMGALAKNIQYFGAGTRLSVL.

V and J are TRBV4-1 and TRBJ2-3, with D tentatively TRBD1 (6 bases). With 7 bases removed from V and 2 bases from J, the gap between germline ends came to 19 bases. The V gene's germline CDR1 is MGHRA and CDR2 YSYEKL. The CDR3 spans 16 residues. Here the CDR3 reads CASKMWTASLTDTQYF. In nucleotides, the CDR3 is TGCGCCAGCAAAATGTGGACAGCAAGCCTCACAGATACGCAGTATTTT.

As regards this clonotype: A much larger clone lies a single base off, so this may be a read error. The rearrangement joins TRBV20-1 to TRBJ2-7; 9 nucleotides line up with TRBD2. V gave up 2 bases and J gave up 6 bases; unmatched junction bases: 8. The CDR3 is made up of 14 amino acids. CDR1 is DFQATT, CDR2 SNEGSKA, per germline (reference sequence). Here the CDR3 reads CSARPSGGRGEQYF. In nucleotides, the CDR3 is TGCAGTGCTAGACCCTCTGGCGGGAGGGGCGAGCAGTACTTC.

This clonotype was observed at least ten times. Written as DNA, the CDR3 is TGTGCCCTGGCCACGACAGGGGTATTGAACACTGAAGCTTTCTTT. As protein: CALATTGVLNTEAFF. The chain is built from TRBV30 and TRBJ1-1, with 8 positions matching TRBD1. Germline V gene lookup returns CDR1 GTSNPN and CDR2 SVGIG (reference sequence). This CDR3 has 15 residues. J was trimmed by 0 bases and V by 8 bases; bases with no gene match: 11.

In DNA form, the CDR3 reads TGCGCCAGCGGCTCGGTGTCTAGCGGCCTATACAATGAGCAGTTCTTC. This sequence encodes CASGSVSSGLYNEQFF. The rearrangement uses TRBV5-1 and TRBJ2-1, with 7 bases matching TRBD2. The CDR3 runs to 16 residues. The ends lost 7 bases at V and 4 bases at J; junction bases unmatched: 14. Germline loops: CDR1 SGHRS, CDR2 YFSETQ.

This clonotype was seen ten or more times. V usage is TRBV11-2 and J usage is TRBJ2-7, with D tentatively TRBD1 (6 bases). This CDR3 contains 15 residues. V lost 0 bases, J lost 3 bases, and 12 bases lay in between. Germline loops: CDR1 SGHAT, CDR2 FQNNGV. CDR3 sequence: CASSLEAGESYEQYF. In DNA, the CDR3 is TGTGCCAGCAGCTTAGAGGCAGGGGAAAGCTACGAGCAGTACTTC.

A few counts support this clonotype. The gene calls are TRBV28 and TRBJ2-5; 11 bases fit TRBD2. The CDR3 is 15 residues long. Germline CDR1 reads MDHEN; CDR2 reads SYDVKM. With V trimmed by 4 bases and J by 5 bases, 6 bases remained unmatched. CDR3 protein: CASSSASGGTETQYF. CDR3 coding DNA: TGTGCCAGCAGTTCAGCTAGCGGGGGGACGGAGACCCAGTACTTC.

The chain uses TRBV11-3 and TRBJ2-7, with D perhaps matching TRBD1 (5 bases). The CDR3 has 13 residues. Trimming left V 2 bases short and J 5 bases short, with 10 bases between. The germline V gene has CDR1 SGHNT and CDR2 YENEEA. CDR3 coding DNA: TGTGCCAGCAGCTTACAGGGTCTTCACGAGCAGTACTTC. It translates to CASSLQGLHEQYF.

In DNA, the CDR3 is TGTGCCAGCAGCCCCAACCGCGGTGCAGGCCCCCTCGATCGGTACTTC. As protein: CASSPNRGAGPLDRYF. The V call is TRBV3-1, the J call TRBJ2-7, with D unclear. CDR3 length: 16 amino acids. V lost 4 bases and J lost 12, with 28 bases in between. Germline V gene sequence: CDR1 LGHDT, CDR2 YNNKEL (reference sequence).

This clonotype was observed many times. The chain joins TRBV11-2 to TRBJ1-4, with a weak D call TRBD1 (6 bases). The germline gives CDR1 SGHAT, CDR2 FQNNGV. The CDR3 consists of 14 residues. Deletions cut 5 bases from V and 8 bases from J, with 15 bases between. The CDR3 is CASSLRTAREKLFF. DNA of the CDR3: TGTGCCAGCAGCCTTCGGACAGCGAGGGAAAAACTGTTTTTT.

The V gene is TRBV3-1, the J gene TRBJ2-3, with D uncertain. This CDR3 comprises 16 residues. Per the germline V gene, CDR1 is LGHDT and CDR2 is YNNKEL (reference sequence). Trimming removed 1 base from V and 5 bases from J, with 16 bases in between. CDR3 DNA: TGTGCCAGCAGCCAAGGGTTGGCATCCAGAAGAGATACGCAGTATTTT. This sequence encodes CASSQGLASRRDTQYF.

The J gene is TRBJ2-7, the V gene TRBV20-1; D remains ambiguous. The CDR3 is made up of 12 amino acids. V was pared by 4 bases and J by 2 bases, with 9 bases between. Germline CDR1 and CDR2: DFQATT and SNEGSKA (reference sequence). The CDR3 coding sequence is TGCAGTGCTATTGACACTACCTACGAGCAGTACTTC. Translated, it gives CSAIDTTYEQYF.

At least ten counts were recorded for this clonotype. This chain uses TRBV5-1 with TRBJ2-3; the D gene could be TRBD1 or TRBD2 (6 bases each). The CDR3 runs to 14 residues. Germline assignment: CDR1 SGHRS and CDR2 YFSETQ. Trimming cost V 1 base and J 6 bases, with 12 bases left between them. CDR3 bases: TGCGCCAGCAGCTTGAACTGGGGGGCCGATACGCAGTATTTT. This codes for CASSLNWGADTQYF. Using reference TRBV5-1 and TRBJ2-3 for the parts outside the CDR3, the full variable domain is KAGVTQTPRYLIKTRGQQVTLSCSPISGHRSVSWYQQTPGQGLQFLFEYFSETQRNKGNFPGRFSGRQFSNSRSEMNVSTLELGDSALYLCASSLNWGADTQYFGPGTRLTVL.

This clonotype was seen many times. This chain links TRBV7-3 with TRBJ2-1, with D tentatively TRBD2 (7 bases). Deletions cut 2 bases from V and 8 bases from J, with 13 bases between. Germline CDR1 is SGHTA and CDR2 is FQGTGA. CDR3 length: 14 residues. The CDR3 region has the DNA TGTGCCAGCAGCTTAGGGGGGGCGGTCGATGAGCAGTTCTTC. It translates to CASSLGGAVDEQFF.

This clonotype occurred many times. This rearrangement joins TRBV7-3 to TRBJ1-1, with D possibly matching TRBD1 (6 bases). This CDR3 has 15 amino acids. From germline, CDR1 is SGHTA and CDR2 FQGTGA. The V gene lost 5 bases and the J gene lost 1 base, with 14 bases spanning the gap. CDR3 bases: TGTGCCAGCAGCCCAGGACAGCCGGGGAACACTGAAGCTTTCTTT. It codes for CASSPGQPGNTEAFF.

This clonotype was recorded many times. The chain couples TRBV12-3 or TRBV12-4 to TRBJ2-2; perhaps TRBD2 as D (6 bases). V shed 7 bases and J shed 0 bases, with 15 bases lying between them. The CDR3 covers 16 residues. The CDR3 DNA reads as TGTGCCAGCACCCGCGGGACCATATCGAACACCGGGGAGCTGTTTTTT. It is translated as CASTRGTISNTGELFF.

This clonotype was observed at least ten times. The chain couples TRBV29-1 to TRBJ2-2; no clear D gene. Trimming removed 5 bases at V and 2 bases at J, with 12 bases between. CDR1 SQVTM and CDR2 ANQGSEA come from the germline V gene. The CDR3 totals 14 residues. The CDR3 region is CSVLVSANTGELFF. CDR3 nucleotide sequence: TGCAGCGTTTTGGTCTCAGCCAACACCGGGGAGCTGTTTTTT.

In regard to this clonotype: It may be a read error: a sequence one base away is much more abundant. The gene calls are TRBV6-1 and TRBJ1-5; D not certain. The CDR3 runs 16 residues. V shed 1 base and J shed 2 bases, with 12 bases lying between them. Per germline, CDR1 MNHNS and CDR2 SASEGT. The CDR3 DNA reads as TGTGCCAGCAGTGAAGGGGTTGAGGCTGGCAATCAGCCCCAGCATTTT. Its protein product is CASSEGVEAGNQPQHF.

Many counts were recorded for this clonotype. The CDR3 sequence: CASSRQGRETQYF. The CDR3 DNA reads TGTGCCAGCAGCCGACAGGGACGAGAGACCCAGTACTTC. V usage is TRBV14 and J usage is TRBJ2-5; 7 bases fit TRBD1. V trimming: 4 bases; J trimming: 4 bases; junction bases outside the gene matches: 3. The germline gives CDR1 SGHDN, CDR2 FVKESK. CDR3 length: 13 amino acids.

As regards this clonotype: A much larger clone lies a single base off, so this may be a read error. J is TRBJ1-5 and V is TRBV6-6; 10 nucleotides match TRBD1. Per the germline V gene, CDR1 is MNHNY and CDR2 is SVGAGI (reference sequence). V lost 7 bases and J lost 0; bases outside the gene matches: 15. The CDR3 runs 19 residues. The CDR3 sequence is CASTGSPGQGLNSNQPQHF. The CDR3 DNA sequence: TGTGCCAGCACGGGAAGCCCGGGACAGGGGCTTAATAGCAATCAGCCCCAGCATTTT.